This T cell receptor beta chain was recovered during a study of blood T cell repertoires in COVID-19. Study overall: Material from acute and convalescent COVID-19 was sourced from the United States, Italy and Spain.

What the recovered Cohort 3 donors had was two negative PCRs, clearance, or symptom resolution. The count of this clone is one. The CDR3 length is 11 residues. Germline V gene data show CDR1 as PRHDT and CDR2 as FYEKMQ (reference sequence). The V gene lost 7 bases and the J gene lost 9 bases, with 12 bases spanning the gap. TCRdb's table, derived via immunoSEQ multiplex PCR, lists solely in-frame clones and lacks some. Found here are hundreds of thousands of clones, 65% to 85% of them singletons; the top ten hold more than 3%. This clonotype originated in a woman aged 60 to 75 who had recovered from COVID-19. The sequenced sample consisted of PBMCs or T cells enriched from blood (not recorded which). The chain carries TRBV13 and TRBJ1-1; D is unclear. The CDR3 here is CASTSEEQAFF. Here the CDR3 DNA reads TGTGCCAGCACCTCCGAAGAGCAAGCTTTCTTT.